These T cell receptor beta chains were read from a single sample in a study of shared clonotypes between healthy human individuals. Profiled with immunoSEQ multiplex PCR; TCRdb holds only in-frame clones, not every one. The data show 700,000 to 950,000 clones, about 96% seen once. Specimen: naive CD8+ T cells sorted from blood. These receptors all stem from a man aged 25 to 40 in good health. CDR3s include the opening cysteine and the closing phenylalanine or tryptophan. D genes are given only for firm matches. Part of the rows lack a size; the others show once, few, many or a class for expanded clones.

size: -; length: 14; D: TRBD2; J: TRBJ2-1; V: TRBV11-2; DNA: TGTGCCAGCAGCCTTATAGCGGGAGGGAACGAGCAGTTCTTC; CDR3: CASSLIAGGNEQFF
size: -; length: 20; D: TRBD1; J: TRBJ2-6; V: TRBV23-1; DNA: TGCGCCAGCACCCCTTCCCCCCAGGGACAGGGGGAACCTGGGGCCAACGTCCTGACTTTC; CDR3: CASTPSPQGQGEPGANVLTF
size: -; length: 14; D: -; J: TRBJ1-1; V: TRBV5-1; DNA: TGCGCCAGCAGCTTTGGTGGACCGAACACTGAAGCTTTCTTT; CDR3: CASSFGGPNTEAFF
size: -; length: 14; D: -; J: TRBJ1-2; V: TRBV10-2; DNA: TGCGCCAGCAGACCTACGGGGGGAGTCTATGGCTACACCTTC; CDR3: CASRPTGGVYGYTF
size: -; length: 12; D: -; J: TRBJ2-3; V: TRBV11-2; DNA: TGTGCCAGCAGCGAGGAGGCAGATACGCAGTATTTT; CDR3: CASSEEADTQYF
size: -; length: 16; D: TRBD2; J: TRBJ2-5; V: TRBV7-9; DNA: TGTGCCAGCAGCGAAGGGACTAGCGGGCATGGGGAGACCCAGTACTTC; CDR3: CASSEGTSGHGETQYF
size: once; length: 15; D: -; J: TRBJ2-1; V: TRBV13; DNA: TGTGCCAGCAGCTTAAAAGGGGGAAGGAAGGGTGAGCAGTTCTTC; CDR3: CASSLKGGRKGEQFF
size: -; length: 15; D: TRBD1; J: TRBJ2-7; V: TRBV29-1; DNA: TGCAGCGTTGAAGTAAGGGACAGGCGGGACTACGAGCAGTACTTC; CDR3: CSVEVRDRRDYEQYF
size: -; length: 12; D: -; J: TRBJ1-5; V: TRBV7-9; DNA: TGTGCCAGCAGTTTGTCGAGTCAGCCCCAGCATTTT; CDR3: CASSLSSQPQHF
size: -; length: 19; D: TRBD2; J: TRBJ2-2; V: TRBV7-9; DNA: TGTGCCAGCAGCATACGATACAAGCCTAGCGGGATGGACACCGGGGAGCTGTTTTTT; CDR3: CASSIRYKPSGMDTGELFF
size: -; length: 13; D: TRBD1; J: TRBJ1-5; V: TRBV30; DNA: TGTGCCTGGAGTGTAGACAGGGATCAGCCCCAGCATTTT; CDR3: CAWSVDRDQPQHF
size: -; length: 17; D: TRBD2; J: TRBJ2-3; V: TRBV5-8; DNA: TGTGCCAGCAGCCTCGGGACTAGCGGGAGGGCCACAGATACGCAGTATTTT; CDR3: CASSLGTSGRATDTQYF
size: -; length: 14; D: -; J: TRBJ2-2; V: TRBV6-5; DNA: TGTGCCAGCAGTTACGACGATGGGGCCGGGGAGCTGTTTTTT; CDR3: CASSYDDGAGELFF